This is a list of T cell receptor beta chains from one sample in a study of blood T cell repertoires in COVID-19. Profiling relied on immunoSEQ multiplex PCR, and the TCRdb table lists in-frame clones only, not all of them. The top ten clones hold 1.5% to 2% of a sample with about 290,000 clones, 89% of them seen once. The sequencing sample was made of PBMCs or T cells enriched from blood (not recorded which). Receptors originate from a woman aged 40 to 50 who had recovered from COVID-19. CDR3s leave out the opening cysteine and the closing phenylalanine or tryptophan.

>TRBJ1-1|TRBV5-1
ASSFGNRPLEAF
>TRBJ2-1|TRBV20-1
SARERGGQF
>TRBJ2-5|TRBV7-6
ASSFIPGAQETQY
>TRBJ1-2|TRBV5-5
ASSYTLGGQGLYGYT
>TRBJ2-7|TRBV30
AWSVWTGVPVVSYEQY
>TRBJ2-1|TRBV9
ASSVGDYPGNEQF
>TRBJ2-1|TRBV19
ASSKSQRGNEQF
>TRBJ2-3|TRBV5-1
ASSRTSGVTDTQY
>TRBJ2-1|TRBV9
ASSRGGRLGVYNEQF
>TRBJ2-7|TRBV7-9
ASSFWSSGLSYEQY
>TRBJ1-2|TRBV29-1
SVGDRNYGYT
>TRBJ1-4|TRBV7-9
ASSNRGGNEKLF
>TRBJ2-6|TRBV10-3
AISPDSSGANVLT
>TRBJ1-1|TRBV5-1
ASSLMREVGTEAF
>TRBJ1-2|TRBV5-1
ASSGTSLESSNYGYT
>TRBJ1-6|TRBV7-9
ASSLLGTASSPLH
>TRBJ1-6|TRBV10-3
AISPRQEGSPLH
>TRBJ1-2|TRBV29-1
SVEDWTGHSNYGYT
>TRBJ2-1|TRBV19
ASSPVSSYNEQF
>TRBJ1-1|TRBV18
ASSPIDSEEAF
>TRBJ1-4|TRBV19
ASSAAWARAEKLF
>TRBJ1-1|TRBV19
ASTRTGYPEAF
>TRBJ2-1|TRBV4-2
ASSQGALGPGYNEQF
>TRBJ1-4|TRBV4-2
ASSQGPLGTGRNEKLF
>TRBJ1-2|TRBV6-5
ASSYSGGLLRYGYT
>TRBJ2-5|TRBV25-1
ASRGEGGPQETQY
>TRBJ2-1|TRBV2
ASRASGGSYNEQF
>TRBJ1-1|TRBV29-1
SVEGGGFVAEAF
>TRBJ1-2|TRBV27
ASSLGQGKEGYT
>TRBJ1-1|TRBV29-1
SVNGEPSNTEAF
>TRBJ2-7|TRBV7-3
ASSPNHGVGYEQY
>TRBJ1-2|TRBV2
ASSDGAGGYT
>TRBJ2-5|TRBV4-1
ASSQDSGETQY
>TRBJ1-5|TRBV3-1/TRBV3-2
ASSQGVGQGIHSNQPQH
>TRBJ2-7|TRBV25-1
ASSDPTGGTYEQY
>TRBJ1-5|TRBV2
ASSPLGGDQPQH
>TRBJ1-4|TRBV11-2
ASSPGQFATNEKLF
>TRBJ2-7|TRBV18
ASSHQGQGGAYEQY
>TRBJ1-2|TRBV7-2
ASSLQGRIYGYT
>TRBJ2-1|TRBV4-1
ASSQERKNRGNEQF
>TRBJ1-2|TRBV5-1
ASSWGTGEYGYT
>TRBJ2-1|TRBV14
ASSQGNGDEQF
>TRBJ1-2|TRBV27
ASRHQTGSSYGYT